This TCR beta chain was identified during a study of OX40 agonist ivuxolimab in advanced cancers. In its sample, this clone was seen a few times. Its target is unknown. Sequencing was performed with immunoSEQ multiplex PCR; in TCRdb, only in-frame clones are kept and a portion is missing. This table holds 55,000 to 65,000 clones, about 89% found once. General observations from the study: Among some nonresponders, normalized T-cell clonal expansion was also low. CD8+ T cells (on average) carried more expanded clones than CD4+ T cells.

In germline, CDR1 is SGHRS, CDR2 YFSETQ. The CDR3 is 16 amino acids. Losses at the gene ends were 5 bases for V and 2 bases for J; bases not matched to a gene: 11. The receptor comes from an adult with an advanced solid tumor such as melanoma, head and neck, liver or kidney cancer. Sequencing was performed on CD4+ or CD8+ T cells sorted from blood, taken in a trial of the OX40 agonist ivuxolimab. The chain carries TRBV5-1 and TRBJ2-3; 7 positions agree with TRBD1. Here the CDR3 reads CASSFGLQGLTDTQYF. CDR3 in DNA: TGCGCCAGCAGTTTTGGGCTACAGGGGCTCACAGATACGCAGTATTTT.